This entry lists 20 T cell receptor beta chains sequenced from one sample in a study of somatic mutations in cytotoxic T cells in rheumatoid arthritis. The method was immunoSEQ multiplex PCR; TCRdb's version includes in-frame clones alone and lacks a portion of them. The table has roughly 19,000 clones, about 82% seen once. Sequenced material: CD8+ T cells sorted from blood. The receptors originated from a woman in her fifties or sixties in good health.

This chain uses TRBV7-6 with TRBJ1-1; 7 nucleotides match TRBD1. Germline V gives CDR1 SGHVS, CDR2 FNYEAQ. This CDR3 has 15 amino acids. With V trimmed by 6 bases and J by 6 bases, 13 bases remained unmatched. The CDR3 sequence: CASSRTGEGRAEAFF. CDR3 coding DNA: TGTGCCAGCAGTCGAACAGGGGAGGGAAGGGCTGAAGCTTTCTTT.

The rearrangement links TRBV25-1 to TRBJ2-7; no definite D call. Germline V CDR1 and CDR2: MGHDK, SYGVNS. Between the trimmed V and J ends, which lost 3 bases and 0 bases, there was a span of 3 bases. The CDR3 runs 12 residues. The CDR3 bases are TGTGCCAGCAGTGACGGCTCCTACGAGCAGTACTTC. Translating gives CASSDGSYEQYF.

This sequence joins TRBV9 and TRBJ2-1; 7 bases are shared with TRBD1. This CDR3 spans 12 amino acids. V shed 4 bases and J 6 bases; nucleotides not matched to a gene: 1. The germline V gene has CDR1 SGDLS and CDR2 YYNGEE. CDR3 DNA sequence: TGTGCCAGCAGCCCAGGGGGCAATGAGCAGTTCTTC. Translated: CASSPGGNEQFF.

The V and J genes are TRBV6-4 and TRBJ2-1; 9 bases fit TRBD2. With V trimmed by 0 bases and J by 8 bases, 5 bases remained unmatched. Germline CDR1 and CDR2: MRHNA and SNTAGT. There are 15 residues in the CDR3. This CDR3 reads CASSDSAGGPHEQFF. CDR3 sequence (DNA): TGTGCCAGCAGTGACTCGGCGGGGGGGCCCCATGAGCAGTTCTTC.

The rearrangement joins TRBV10-3 to TRBJ2-7; TRBD2 agrees at 10 bases. Losses at the gene ends were 11 bases for V and 2 bases for J; bases not matched to a gene: 6. This CDR3 is built from 13 residues. Germline values: CDR1 ENHRY, CDR2 SYGVKD. The CDR3 sequence is CAASGGETYEQYV. The DNA for the CDR3 is TGTGCCGCCAGCGGGGGGGAAACCTACGAGCAGTACGTC.

This CDR3 is CASRGRWETQYF. DNA of the CDR3: TGTGCCAGCAGGGGGCGGTGGGAGACCCAGTACTTC. The chain has TRBV6-1 and TRBJ2-5, with D possibly being TRBD1 (5 bases). V dropped 6 bases and J dropped 5 bases, with 10 bases sitting between them. Germline loops: CDR1 MNHNS, CDR2 SASEGT. The CDR3 is 12 amino acids.

V gene TRBV9 combines with J gene TRBJ1-2; unclear D gene. V dropped 0 bases and J dropped 2 bases, with 11 bases sitting between them. The germline V gene encodes CDR1 SGDLS and CDR2 YYNGEE. This CDR3 contains 15 residues. The CDR3 bases are TGTGCCAGCAGCGTAGCTTGGCAAGGGAACTATGGCTACACCTTC. Its translation is CASSVAWQGNYGYTF.

V is TRBV7-6 and J is TRBJ2-3; D gene uncertain. The V and J ends lost 3 bases and 0 bases respectively, with 10 bases between them. The CDR3 covers 15 residues. Germline V gene sequence: CDR1 SGHVS, CDR2 FNYEAQ. DNA of the CDR3: TGTGCCAGCAGCTTCGCACCCGGCAGCACAGATACGCAGTATTTT. Encoded protein: CASSFAPGSTDTQYF.

The chain recombines TRBV5-8 with TRBJ2-3, with D tentatively TRBD2 (5 bases). CDR1 and CDR2 (germline): SGHTS, YDEGEE. CDR3 length: 18 amino acids. Trimming took off 4 bases at V and 1 base at J, with 22 bases between the two ends. This CDR3 reads CASSLPGVEVIGTDTQYF. CDR3 coding DNA: TGTGCCAGCAGCCTTCCCGGGGTCGAAGTCATCGGCACAGATACGCAGTATTTT. The whole variable domain, remainder taken from reference TRBV5-8 and TRBJ2-3, is EAGVTQSPTHLIKTRGQQATLRCSPISGHTSVYWYQQALGLGLQFLLWYDEGEERNRGNFPPRFSGRQFPNYSSELNVNALELEDSALYLCASSLPGVEVIGTDTQYFGPGTRLTVL.

This clone was seen a few times. This chain links TRBV4-1 with TRBJ1-1; no reliable D call. Germline CDR1 reads MGHRA; CDR2 reads YSYEKL. V lost 8 bases and J 1 base, leaving 11 bases between the germline ends. This CDR3 spans 13 amino acids. In DNA, the CDR3 is TGCGCCAGCTCGGACGTATCGAACACTGAAGCTTTCTTT. Residues: CASSDVSNTEAFF.

The chain recombines TRBV4-1 with TRBJ1-2; no clear D gene. Germline CDR1 is MGHRA and CDR2 is YSYEKL. The CDR3 is made up of 15 amino acids. Trimming took off 0 bases at V and 4 bases at J, with 12 bases between the two ends. The CDR3 reads CASSQDPSGSYGYTF. DNA of the CDR3: TGCGCCAGCAGCCAAGATCCGTCTGGGTCCTATGGCTACACCTTC.

The chain links TRBV27 to TRBJ1-2; TRBD1 might be the D (5 bases). V was clipped by 7 bases and J by 7 bases, with 22 bases between them. Germline V lookup: CDR1 MNHEY, CDR2 SMNVEV (reference sequence). This CDR3 contains 15 residues. In DNA form, the CDR3 reads TGTGCCAGCAATCGAGCTACCGGGGCGGTGGGTGGCTACACCTTC. It is translated as CASNRATGAVGGYTF.

The V call is TRBV7-6, the J call TRBJ1-1, with 7 bases that match TRBD1. This CDR3 contains 16 residues. Germline V CDR1 and CDR2: SGHVS, FNYEAQ. V lost 2 bases to trimming and J lost 1 base; unmatched junction nucleotides: 7. This CDR3 is CASSLRGGTENTEAFF. The CDR3, as DNA: TGTGCCAGCAGCTTAAGGGGAGGGACAGAGAACACTGAAGCTTTCTTT.

This chain links TRBV19 with TRBJ2-7; maybe TRBD2 (6 bases). Trimming stripped 10 bases from V and 5 bases from J, with 18 bases between. This CDR3 spans 13 amino acids. In germline, CDR1 is LNHDA, CDR2 SQIVND (reference sequence). The CDR3 reads CATSPGGPHEQYV. The CDR3 DNA reads TGTGCCACCTCGCCCGGAGGGCCGCACGAGCAGTACGTC.

The V call is TRBV21-1, the J call TRBJ2-1; TRBD1, the table's D call, lacks a check against the DNA. TRBV21-1 is a pseudogene segment. The CDR3 consists of 19 residues. Here the CDR3 reads CASSKGLPRGESSYNEQFF. The CDR3 DNA reads TGTGCCAGCAGCAAAGGCCTACCCAGGGGCGAGAGCTCCTACAATGAGCAGTTCTTC.

The V gene is TRBV28, the J gene TRBJ2-7, with 9 bases that match TRBD1. Germline CDR1 and CDR2: MDHEN and SYDVKM. V trimming: 3 bases; J trimming: 4 bases; junction bases outside the gene matches: 7. This CDR3 contains 15 residues. In nucleotides, the CDR3 is TGTGCCAGCAGTTTTAGACAGGGGGGGATTTACGAGCAGTACGTC. Protein: CASSFRQGGIYEQYV.

The CDR3 reads CASSLGSGGDGYTF. CDR3 coding DNA: TGTGCCAGCAGCTTAGGTTCCGGGGGCGATGGCTACACCTTC. The chain recombines TRBV13 with TRBJ1-2; a weak D match, TRBD1 (6 bases). The length of the CDR3 is 14 residues. CDR1 is PRHDT and CDR2 is FYEKMQ in the germline V gene (reference sequence). V was pared by 0 bases and J by 6 bases, with 11 bases between.

The rearrangement joins TRBV7-6 to TRBJ2-7; D ambiguous. The V gene lost 2 bases and the J gene lost 2 bases, with 7 bases spanning the gap. The CDR3 covers 13 residues. Germline CDR1 SGHVS, CDR2 FNYEAQ. The DNA for the CDR3 is TGTGCCAGCAGCTTATCAGCCACCTACGAGCAGTACTTC. It is translated as CASSLSATYEQYF.

Here the CDR3 DNA reads TGTGCCAGCAGCTCCAAAGGGTACGATGAGCAGTTCTTC. It codes for CASSSKGYDEQFF. The chain carries TRBV5-4 and TRBJ2-1; D is ambiguous. Germline CDR1 and CDR2: SGHNT and YYREEE (reference sequence). V shed 3 bases and J shed 8 bases, with 12 bases lying between them. The CDR3 length is 13 residues.

J is TRBJ2-4 and V is TRBV28; 9 nucleotides line up with TRBD2. This CDR3 spans 17 amino acids. CDR1 is MDHEN, CDR2 SYDVKM, per germline. The junction had 10 bases not matched to a gene; V was cut back by 5 bases and J by 2 bases. CDR3 protein: CASSPLGTSSSKNIQYF. In DNA form, the CDR3 reads TGTGCCAGCAGTCCACTAGGGACTAGCTCGTCCAAAAACATTCAGTACTTC.